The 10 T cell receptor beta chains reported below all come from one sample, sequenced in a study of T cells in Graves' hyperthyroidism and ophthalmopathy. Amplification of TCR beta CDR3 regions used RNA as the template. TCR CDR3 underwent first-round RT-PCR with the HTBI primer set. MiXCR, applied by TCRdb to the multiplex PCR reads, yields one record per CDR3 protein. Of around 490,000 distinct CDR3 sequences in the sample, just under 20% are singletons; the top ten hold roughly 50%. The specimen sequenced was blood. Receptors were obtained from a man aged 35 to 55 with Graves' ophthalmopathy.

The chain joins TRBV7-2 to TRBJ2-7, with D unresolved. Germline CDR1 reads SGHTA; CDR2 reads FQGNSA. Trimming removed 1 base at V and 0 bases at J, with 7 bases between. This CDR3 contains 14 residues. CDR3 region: CASSLVMSSYEQYF. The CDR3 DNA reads TGTGCCAGCAGCTTAGTGATGAGCTCCTACGAGCAGTACTTC.

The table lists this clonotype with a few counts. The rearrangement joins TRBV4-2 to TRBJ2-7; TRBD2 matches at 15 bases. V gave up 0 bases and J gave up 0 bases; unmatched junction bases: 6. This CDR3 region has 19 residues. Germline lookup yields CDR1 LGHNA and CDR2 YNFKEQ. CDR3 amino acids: CASSQDPGTSGRSSYEQYF. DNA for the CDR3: TGTGCCAGCAGCCAAGATCCCGGGACTAGCGGGAGGAGCTCCTACGAGCAGTACTTC.

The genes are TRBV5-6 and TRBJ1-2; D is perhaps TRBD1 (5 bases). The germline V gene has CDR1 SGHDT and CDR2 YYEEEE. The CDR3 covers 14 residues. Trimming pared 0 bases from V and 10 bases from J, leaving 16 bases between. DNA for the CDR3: TGTGCCAGCAGCTTGGGGGGGGTTAATGTGTTCTACACCTTC. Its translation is CASSLGGVNVFYTF.

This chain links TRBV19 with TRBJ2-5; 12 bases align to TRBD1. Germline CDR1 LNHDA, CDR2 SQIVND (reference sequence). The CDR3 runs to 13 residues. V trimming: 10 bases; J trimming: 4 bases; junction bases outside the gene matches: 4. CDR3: CATRDRGPETQYF. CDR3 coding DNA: TGTGCCACCCGGGACAGGGGGCCAGAGACCCAGTACTTC.

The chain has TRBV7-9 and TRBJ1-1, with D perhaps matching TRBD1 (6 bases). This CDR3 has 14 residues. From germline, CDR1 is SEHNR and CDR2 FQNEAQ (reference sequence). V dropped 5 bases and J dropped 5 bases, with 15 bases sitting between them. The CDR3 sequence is CASSPMGASTEAFF. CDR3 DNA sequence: TGTGCCAGCAGCCCAATGGGGGCAAGTACTGAAGCTTTCTTT.

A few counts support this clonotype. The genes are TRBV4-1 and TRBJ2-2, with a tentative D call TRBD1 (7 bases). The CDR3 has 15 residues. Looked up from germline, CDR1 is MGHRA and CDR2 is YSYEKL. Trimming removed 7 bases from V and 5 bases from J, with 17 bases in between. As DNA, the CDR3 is TGCGCCAGCAACCTTTATCCAGGGGGGACCGGGGAGCTGTTTTTT. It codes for CASNLYPGGTGELFF.

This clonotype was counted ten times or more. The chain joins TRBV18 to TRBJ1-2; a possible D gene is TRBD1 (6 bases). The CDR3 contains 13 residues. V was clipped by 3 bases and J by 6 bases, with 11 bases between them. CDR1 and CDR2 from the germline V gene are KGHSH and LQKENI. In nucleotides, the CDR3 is TGTGCCAGCTCACCTCAGGGACATGATGGCTACACCTTC. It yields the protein CASSPQGHDGYTF.

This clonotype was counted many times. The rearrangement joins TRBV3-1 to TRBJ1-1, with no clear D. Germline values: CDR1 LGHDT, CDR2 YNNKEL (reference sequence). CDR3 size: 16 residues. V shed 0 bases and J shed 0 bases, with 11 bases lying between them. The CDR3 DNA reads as TGTGCCAGCAGCCAAGATTGGAGGGAAGTGAACACTGAAGCTTTCTTT. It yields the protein CASSQDWREVNTEAFF.

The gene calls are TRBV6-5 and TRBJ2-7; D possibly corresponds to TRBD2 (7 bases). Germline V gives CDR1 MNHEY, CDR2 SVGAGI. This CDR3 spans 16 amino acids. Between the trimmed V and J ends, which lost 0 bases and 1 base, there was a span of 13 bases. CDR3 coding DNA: TGTGCCAGCAGTTACTCTTCGGGGGGCCTGTCCTACGAGCAGTACTTC. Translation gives CASSYSSGGLSYEQYF.

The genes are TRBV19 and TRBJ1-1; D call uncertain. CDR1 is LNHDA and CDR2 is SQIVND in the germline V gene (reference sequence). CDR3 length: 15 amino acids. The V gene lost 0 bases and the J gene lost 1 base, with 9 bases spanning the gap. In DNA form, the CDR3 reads TGTGCCAGTAGTATAGAAGGACGGCGGAACACTGAAGCTTTCTTT. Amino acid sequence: CASSIEGRRNTEAFF.